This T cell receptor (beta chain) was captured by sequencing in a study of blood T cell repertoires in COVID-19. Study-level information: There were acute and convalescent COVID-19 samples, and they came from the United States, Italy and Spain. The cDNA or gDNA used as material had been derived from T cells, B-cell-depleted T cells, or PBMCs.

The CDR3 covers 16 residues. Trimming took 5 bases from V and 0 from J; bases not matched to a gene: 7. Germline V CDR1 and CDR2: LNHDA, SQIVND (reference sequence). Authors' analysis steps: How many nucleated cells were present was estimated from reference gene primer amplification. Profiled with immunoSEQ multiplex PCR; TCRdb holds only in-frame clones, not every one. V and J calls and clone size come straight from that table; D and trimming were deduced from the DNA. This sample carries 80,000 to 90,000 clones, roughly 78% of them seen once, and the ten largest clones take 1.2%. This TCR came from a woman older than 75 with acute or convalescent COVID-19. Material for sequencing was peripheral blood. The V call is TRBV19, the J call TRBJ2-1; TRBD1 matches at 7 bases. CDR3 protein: CASSVDRISSYNEQFF. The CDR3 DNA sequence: TGTGCCAGTAGTGTGGACAGGATAAGCTCCTACAATGAGCAGTTCTTC.